The 4 T cell receptor beta chains below all came from one sample that was sequenced in a study of metastatic and nonmetastatic thyroid tumors. All patients were treatment-naive before thyroid surgery. TCRdb re-called the PCR reads via MiXCR. The repertoire holds 35,000 to 40,000 clones, with around 28% as singletons. Sequenced sample: blood. These receptors originate from a male donor with papillary thyroid cancer or a benign thyroid nodule (not recorded which). Some clones in this sample may be carry-over from other donors' samples.

The CDR3 DNA reads TGCGCCAGCAGCCGAGGAGTAAGGTCTGGGGAGACCCAGTACTTC. Translation: CASSRGVRSGETQYF. V and J are TRBV4-1 and TRBJ2-5; D uncertain. The CDR3 length is 15 residues. The V end was cut by 4 bases, the J end by 5 bases, with 17 bases between. Germline assignment: CDR1 MGHRA and CDR2 YSYEKL.

The chain employs TRBV5-1 and TRBJ1-2; D not certain. The CDR3 sequence is 15 residues long. Germline V gene data show CDR1 as SGHRS and CDR2 as YFSETQ. V lost 10 bases and J 5 bases, leaving 24 bases between the germline ends. In DNA form, the CDR3 reads TGCGCCCCCCCCCCCCGGACCTTCAGAGGGTATGGCTACACCTTC. Its protein product is CAPPPRTFRGYGYTF.

The chain couples TRBV20-1 to TRBJ2-1; 11 bases line up with TRBD2. Germline V lookup: CDR1 DFQATT, CDR2 SNEGSKA (reference sequence). J was trimmed by 2 bases and V by 0 bases; bases with no gene match: 3. The CDR3 runs to 16 residues. CDR3 DNA: TGCAGTGCTAGAGATACACTAGCGGGGGCCTACAATGAGCAGTTCTTC. Translating it yields CSARDTLAGAYNEQFF.

V is TRBV5-1 and J is TRBJ1-1, with TRBD1 matching 9 bases. Losses at the gene ends were 6 bases for V and 1 base for J; bases not matched to a gene: 1. The CDR3 is 13 amino acids. CDR1 is SGHRS and CDR2 is YFSETQ in the germline V gene. The CDR3 loop is CASTGQGNTEAFF. The CDR3 DNA reads TGCGCCAGCACGGGACAGGGGAACACTGAAGCTTTCTTT.